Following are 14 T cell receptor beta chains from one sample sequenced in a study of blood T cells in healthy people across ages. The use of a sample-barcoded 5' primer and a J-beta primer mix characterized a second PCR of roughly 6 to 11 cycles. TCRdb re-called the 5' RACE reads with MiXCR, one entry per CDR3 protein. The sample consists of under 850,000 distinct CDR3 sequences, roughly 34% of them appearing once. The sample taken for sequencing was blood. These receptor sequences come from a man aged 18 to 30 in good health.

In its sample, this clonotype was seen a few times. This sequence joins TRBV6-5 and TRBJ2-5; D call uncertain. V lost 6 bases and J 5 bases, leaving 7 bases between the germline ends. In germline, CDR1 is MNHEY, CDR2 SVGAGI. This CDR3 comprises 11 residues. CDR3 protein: CASRRYETQYF. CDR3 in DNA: TGTGCCAGCAGACGCTACGAGACCCAGTACTTC.

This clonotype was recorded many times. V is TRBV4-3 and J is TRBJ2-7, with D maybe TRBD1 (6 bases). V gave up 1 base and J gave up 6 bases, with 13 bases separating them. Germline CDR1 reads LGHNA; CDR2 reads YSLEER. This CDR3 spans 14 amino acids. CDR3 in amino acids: CASSQGTVPSEQYF. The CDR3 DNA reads TGCGCCAGCAGCCAAGGGACAGTTCCCTCCGAGCAGTACTTC.

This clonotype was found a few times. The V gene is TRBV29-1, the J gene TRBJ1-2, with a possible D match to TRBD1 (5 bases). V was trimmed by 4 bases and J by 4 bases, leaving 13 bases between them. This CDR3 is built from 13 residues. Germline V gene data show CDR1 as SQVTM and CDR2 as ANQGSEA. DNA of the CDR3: TGCAGCGTTGCCAGGGAAGGGGCCTATGGCTACACCTTC. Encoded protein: CSVAREGAYGYTF.

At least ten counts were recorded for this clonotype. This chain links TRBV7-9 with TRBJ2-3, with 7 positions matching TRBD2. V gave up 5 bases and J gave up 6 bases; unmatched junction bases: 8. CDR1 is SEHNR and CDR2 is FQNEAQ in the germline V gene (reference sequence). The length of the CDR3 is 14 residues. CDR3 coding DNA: TGTGCCAGCAGCCCCGGACTAGTTCCGGATACGCAGTATTTT. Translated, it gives CASSPGLVPDTQYF.

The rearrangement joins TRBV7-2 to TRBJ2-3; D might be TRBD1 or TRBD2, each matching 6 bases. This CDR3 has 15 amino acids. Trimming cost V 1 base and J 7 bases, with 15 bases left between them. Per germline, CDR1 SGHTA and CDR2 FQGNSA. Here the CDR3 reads CASSLEGLGDNTQYF. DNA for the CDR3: TGTGCCAGCAGCTTAGAGGGACTGGGGGACAATACGCAGTATTTT.

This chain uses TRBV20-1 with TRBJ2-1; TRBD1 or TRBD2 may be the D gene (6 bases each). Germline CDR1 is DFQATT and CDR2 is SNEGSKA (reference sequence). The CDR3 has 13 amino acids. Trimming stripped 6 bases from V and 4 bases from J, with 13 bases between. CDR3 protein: CSARRGPYNEQFF. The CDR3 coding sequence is TGCAGTGCCCGACGGGGGCCATACAATGAGCAGTTCTTC.

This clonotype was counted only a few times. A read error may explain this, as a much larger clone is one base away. The CDR3 DNA follows: TGTGCCAGCAGCTTAGACGGGAGCTCCTACAATGAGCAGTACTTC. Amino acids: CASSLDGSSYNEQYF. The chain joins TRBV12-3 or TRBV12-4 to TRBJ2-1; weak D call: TRBD2 (6 bases). The DNA end lines up better with TRBJ2-7; the J call may be wrong. This CDR3 is 15 amino acids long.

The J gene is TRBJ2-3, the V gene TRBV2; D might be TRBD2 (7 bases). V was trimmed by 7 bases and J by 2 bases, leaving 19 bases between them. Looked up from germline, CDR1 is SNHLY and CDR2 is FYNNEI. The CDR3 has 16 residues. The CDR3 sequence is CASTVGGGGHTDTQYF. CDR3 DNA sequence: TGTGCCAGCACCGTTGGCGGCGGGGGCCACACAGATACGCAGTATTTT.

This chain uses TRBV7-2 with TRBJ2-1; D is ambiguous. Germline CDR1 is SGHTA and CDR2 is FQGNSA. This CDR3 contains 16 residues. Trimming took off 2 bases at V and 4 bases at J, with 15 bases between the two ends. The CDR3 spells CASSLLGSSIYNEQFF. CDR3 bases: TGTGCCAGCAGCTTACTTGGGTCCTCTATATACAATGAGCAGTTCTTC. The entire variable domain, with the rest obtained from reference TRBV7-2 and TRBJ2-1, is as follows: GAGVSQSPSNKVTEKGKDVELRCDPISGHTALYWYRQSLGQGLEFLIYFQGNSAPDKSGLPSDRFSAERTGGSVSTLTIQRTQQEDSAVYLCASSLLGSSIYNEQFFGPGTRLTVL.

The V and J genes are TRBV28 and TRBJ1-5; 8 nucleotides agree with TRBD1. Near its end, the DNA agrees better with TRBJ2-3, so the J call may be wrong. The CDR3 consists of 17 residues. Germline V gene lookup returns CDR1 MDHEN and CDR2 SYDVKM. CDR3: CASSIGSRGPSIQPQYF. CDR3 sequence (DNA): TGTGCCAGCAGTATAGGGTCCAGGGGGCCTTCTATTCAGCCCCAGTATTTT.

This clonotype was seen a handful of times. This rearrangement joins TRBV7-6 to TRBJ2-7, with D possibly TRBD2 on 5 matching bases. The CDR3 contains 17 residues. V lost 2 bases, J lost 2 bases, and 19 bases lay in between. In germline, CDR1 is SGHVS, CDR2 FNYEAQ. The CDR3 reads CASSLRTNGELAYEQYF. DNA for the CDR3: TGTGCCAGCAGCTTAAGGACGAACGGGGAGTTGGCCTACGAGCAGTACTTC.

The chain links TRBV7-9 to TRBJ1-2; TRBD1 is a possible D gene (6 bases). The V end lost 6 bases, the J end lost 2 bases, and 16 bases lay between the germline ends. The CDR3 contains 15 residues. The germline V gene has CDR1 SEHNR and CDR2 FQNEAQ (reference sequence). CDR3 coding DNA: TGTGCCAGCAGTTCCACAGGGACCCAGAACTATGGCTACACCTTC. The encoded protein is CASSSTGTQNYGYTF. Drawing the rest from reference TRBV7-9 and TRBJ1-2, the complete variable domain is DTGVSQNPRHKITKRGQNVTFRCDPISEHNRLYWYRQTLGQGPEFLTYFQNEAQLEKSRLLSDRFSAERPKGSFSTLEIQRTEQGDSAMYLCASSSTGTQNYGYTFGSGTRLTVV.

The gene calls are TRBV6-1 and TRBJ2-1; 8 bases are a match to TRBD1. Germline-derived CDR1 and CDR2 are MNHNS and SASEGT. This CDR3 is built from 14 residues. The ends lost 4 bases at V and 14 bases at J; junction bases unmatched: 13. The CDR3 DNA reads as TGTGCCAGCAGTGGAACCGCCGGGACAGGAGTTGAGTTCTTC. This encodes CASSGTAGTGVEFF.

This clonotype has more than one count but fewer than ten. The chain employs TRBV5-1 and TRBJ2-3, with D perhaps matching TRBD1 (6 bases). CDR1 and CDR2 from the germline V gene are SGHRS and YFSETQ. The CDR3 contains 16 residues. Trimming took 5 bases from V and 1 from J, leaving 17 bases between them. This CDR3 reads CASRKPQGGGTDTQYF. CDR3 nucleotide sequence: TGCGCCAGCAGGAAGCCACAGGGCGGCGGCACAGATACGCAGTATTTT.